These T cell receptor beta chains were read from a single sample in a study of blood T cell repertoires in COVID-19. Libraries were prepared by immunoSEQ multiplex PCR; TCRdb keeps only in-frame clonotypes and omits some of them. The table includes approximately 12,000 clones, 80% to 90% detected once. The sequencing sample was made of peripheral blood. Receptor source: a human donor in a cohort sampled during active COVID-19. CDR3s include the opening cysteine and the closing phenylalanine or tryptophan. Each record gives: V gene, D gene, clone size, J gene, CDR3 protein, CDR3 DNA. A D gene is named only where the DNA matches it firmly. Part of the rows lack a size; the others show once, few, many or a class for expanded clones.

v_gene: TRBV25-1
d_gene: -
abundance: -
j_gene: TRBJ1-1
CDR3aa: CASSRDTNTEAFF
CDR3nt: TGTGCCAGCAGCCGGGACACGAACACTGAAGCTTTCTTT

v_gene: TRBV5-8
d_gene: TRBD1
abundance: -
j_gene: TRBJ1-5
CDR3aa: CASSASGTGKGNQPQHF
CDR3nt: TGTGCCAGCAGCGCCTCCGGGACAGGGAAGGGCAATCAGCCCCAGCATTTT

v_gene: TRBV4-1
d_gene: TRBD1
abundance: -
j_gene: TRBJ2-5
CDR3aa: CASSHPGLRTGPLRETQYF
CDR3nt: TGCGCCAGCAGCCACCCGGGTTTGAGGACAGGGCCCCTTAGGGAGACCCAGTACTTC

v_gene: TRBV2
d_gene: -
abundance: -
j_gene: TRBJ2-1
CDR3aa: CASSTRGASSYNEQFF
CDR3nt: TGTGCCAGCAGTACCCGGGGGGCTAGCTCCTACAATGAGCAGTTCTTC

v_gene: TRBV7-3
d_gene: -
abundance: once
j_gene: TRBJ2-1
CDR3aa: CASSFHRNRGIVNEQFF
CDR3nt: TGTGCCAGCAGCTTTCATCGAAATAGGGGGATCGTCAATGAGCAGTTCTTC

v_gene: TRBV2
d_gene: -
abundance: -
j_gene: TRBJ2-7
CDR3aa: CASKPSGHFPSEQYF
CDR3nt: TGTGCCAGCAAGCCCTCGGGACATTTCCCTTCGGAGCAGTACTTC

v_gene: TRBV2
d_gene: -
abundance: -
j_gene: TRBJ2-7
CDR3aa: CASSPTMGEQYF
CDR3nt: TGTGCCAGCAGTCCCACTATGGGCGAGCAGTACTTC

v_gene: TRBV6-5
d_gene: TRBD1
abundance: -
j_gene: TRBJ2-3
CDR3aa: CASRDRDRATDTQYF
CDR3nt: TGTGCCAGCAGGGACCGGGACAGGGCGACAGATACGCAGTATTTT

v_gene: TRBV5-1
d_gene: -
abundance: -
j_gene: TRBJ1-2
CDR3aa: CASSLAETDYGYTF
CDR3nt: TGCGCCAGCAGCTTGGCCGAGACAGACTATGGCTACACCTTC

v_gene: TRBV5-1
d_gene: TRBD1
abundance: once
j_gene: TRBJ1-4
CDR3aa: CASSSTRQGSGEKLFF
CDR3nt: TGCGCCAGCAGCTCGACCCGACAGGGATCGGGGGAAAAACTGTTTTTT

v_gene: TRBV4-3
d_gene: -
abundance: -
j_gene: TRBJ2-7
CDR3aa: CASSQDLGGPEQYF
CDR3nt: TGCGCCAGCAGCCAAGATTTGGGTGGGCCCGAGCAGTACTTC

v_gene: TRBV4-3
d_gene: TRBD2
abundance: -
j_gene: TRBJ2-3
CDR3aa: CASSQDLAGGPDTQYF
CDR3nt: TGCGCCAGCAGCCAAGATTTAGCGGGGGGGCCAGATACGCAGTATTTT

v_gene: TRBV15
d_gene: -
abundance: -
j_gene: TRBJ2-2
CDR3aa: CATSTRPGDENTGELFF
CDR3nt: TGTGCCACCAGCACCCGCCCGGGGGATGAGAACACCGGGGAGCTGTTTTTT

v_gene: TRBV7-9
d_gene: TRBD1
abundance: -
j_gene: TRBJ1-4
CDR3aa: CASSLAAGGPNEKLFF
CDR3nt: TGTGCCAGCAGCTTGGCGGCAGGGGGGCCAAATGAAAAACTGTTTTTT

v_gene: TRBV9
d_gene: -
abundance: -
j_gene: TRBJ2-1
CDR3aa: CASSEGASGYNEQFF
CDR3nt: TGTGCCAGCAGCGAGGGGGCTAGCGGGTACAATGAGCAGTTCTTC

v_gene: TRBV7-9
d_gene: -
abundance: -
j_gene: TRBJ2-7
CDR3aa: CASGRTVSYEQYF
CDR3nt: TGTGCCAGCGGCCGGACAGTCTCCTACGAGCAGTACTTC

v_gene: TRBV5-6
d_gene: TRBD2
abundance: -
j_gene: TRBJ2-1
CDR3aa: CASSAGLALTNEQFF
CDR3nt: TGTGCCAGCAGCGCCGGACTAGCCTTAACGAATGAGCAGTTCTTC

v_gene: TRBV3-1/TRBV3-2
d_gene: TRBD1
abundance: -
j_gene: TRBJ1-2
CDR3aa: CASSLGQGYGYTF
CDR3nt: TGTGCCAGCAGCCTCGGACAGGGGTACGGCTACACCTTC

v_gene: TRBV9
d_gene: TRBD1
abundance: -
j_gene: TRBJ1-2
CDR3aa: CASSPGDRGASYTF
CDR3nt: TGTGCCAGCAGCCCGGGGGACAGGGGCGCAAGCTACACCTTC

v_gene: TRBV4-3
d_gene: -
abundance: -
j_gene: TRBJ2-7
CDR3aa: CASSQDPNGDYEQYF
CDR3nt: TGCGCCAGCAGCCAAGATCCTAACGGAGACTACGAGCAGTACTTC

v_gene: TRBV10-3
d_gene: -
abundance: -
j_gene: TRBJ2-7
CDR3aa: CAARPADRTSYEQYF
CDR3nt: TGTGCCGCCAGGCCGGCGGACAGAACCTCCTACGAGCAGTACTTC

v_gene: TRBV9
d_gene: -
abundance: -
j_gene: TRBJ2-2
CDR3aa: CASSPGRGANTGELFF
CDR3nt: TGTGCCAGCAGCCCGGGACGGGGGGCCAACACCGGGGAGCTGTTTTTT

v_gene: TRBV7-6
d_gene: -
abundance: -
j_gene: TRBJ1-2
CDR3aa: CASSSRQASGYGYTF
CDR3nt: TGTGCCAGCAGCTCCCGACAGGCTAGCGGGTATGGCTACACCTTC

v_gene: TRBV5-1
d_gene: TRBD2
abundance: once
j_gene: TRBJ2-3
CDR3aa: CASSWDYPDTQYF
CDR3nt: TGCGCCAGCAGCTGGGACTATCCAGATACGCAGTATTTT

v_gene: TRBV6-5
d_gene: -
abundance: -
j_gene: TRBJ1-1
CDR3aa: CASWGLVATEAFF
CDR3nt: TGTGCCAGCTGGGGCTTAGTGGCGACTGAAGCTTTCTTT

v_gene: TRBV5-1
d_gene: -
abundance: -
j_gene: TRBJ2-5
CDR3aa: CASSPRNLRQEYQETQYF
CDR3nt: TGCGCCAGCAGCCCCCGAAACTTGAGACAGGAGTACCAAGAGACCCAGTACTTC

v_gene: TRBV7-9
d_gene: -
abundance: -
j_gene: TRBJ2-7
CDR3aa: CASAPLLTYEQYF
CDR3nt: TGTGCCAGCGCCCCACTTCTCACCTACGAGCAGTACTTC

v_gene: TRBV4-1
d_gene: TRBD1
abundance: -
j_gene: TRBJ2-5
CDR3aa: CASSPRTGAGETQYF
CDR3nt: TGCGCCAGCAGCCCAAGAACAGGGGCGGGAGAGACCCAGTACTTC

v_gene: TRBV29-1
d_gene: TRBD2
abundance: -
j_gene: TRBJ2-7
CDR3aa: CSIRTSGGTSYEQYF
CDR3nt: TGCAGCATACGGACTAGCGGGGGGACTTCCTACGAGCAGTACTTC

v_gene: TRBV7-2
d_gene: TRBD2
abundance: few
j_gene: TRBJ2-1
CDR3aa: CASSFSSGGANEQFF
CDR3nt: TGTGCCAGCAGCTTTTCTAGCGGGGGGGCTAATGAGCAGTTCTTC

v_gene: TRBV7-9
d_gene: -
abundance: -
j_gene: TRBJ1-4
CDR3aa: CASSLGDIRSEKLFF
CDR3nt: TGTGCCAGCAGCTTAGGGGACATCCGTTCTGAAAAACTGTTTTTT

v_gene: TRBV7-9
d_gene: -
abundance: -
j_gene: TRBJ1-3
CDR3aa: CASSPGGNTIYF
CDR3nt: TGTGCCAGCAGCCCGGGTGGAAACACCATATATTTT

v_gene: TRBV5-1
d_gene: TRBD1
abundance: -
j_gene: TRBJ1-2
CDR3aa: CASSTQSGTGMNGYTF
CDR3nt: TGCGCCAGCAGCACCCAATCTGGGACAGGGATGAATGGCTACACCTTC

v_gene: TRBV6-5
d_gene: TRBD2
abundance: -
j_gene: TRBJ2-5
CDR3aa: CASRTGGEETQYF
CDR3nt: TGTGCCAGCAGGACCGGGGGGGAAGAGACCCAGTACTTC

v_gene: TRBV5-8
d_gene: -
abundance: -
j_gene: TRBJ2-7
CDR3aa: CASAASNEQYF
CDR3nt: TGTGCCAGCGCAGCGTCCAACGAGCAGTACTTC

v_gene: TRBV18
d_gene: -
abundance: once
j_gene: TRBJ1-4
CDR3aa: CASSRGQPNEKLFF
CDR3nt: TGTGCCAGCTCACGGGGACAACCTAATGAAAAACTGTTTTTT

v_gene: TRBV4-2
d_gene: -
abundance: -
j_gene: TRBJ2-3
CDR3aa: CASSQAQKDTQYF
CDR3nt: TGTGCCAGCAGCCAAGCACAGAAAGATACGCAGTATTTT

v_gene: TRBV3-1/TRBV3-2
d_gene: TRBD1
abundance: -
j_gene: TRBJ2-7
CDR3aa: CASSLPGQGFREQYF
CDR3nt: TGTGCCAGCAGCCTTCCGGGACAGGGGTTCCGCGAGCAGTACTTC

v_gene: TRBV7-6
d_gene: TRBD2
abundance: -
j_gene: TRBJ2-7
CDR3aa: CASSHWTGGPNDEQYF
CDR3nt: TGTGCCAGCAGCCACTGGACGGGGGGGCCAAACGACGAGCAGTACTTC

v_gene: TRBV12-3/TRBV12-4
d_gene: -
abundance: -
j_gene: TRBJ2-3
CDR3aa: CASTWGPVDTQYF
CDR3nt: TGTGCCAGCACCTGGGGCCCGGTGGATACGCAGTATTTT

v_gene: TRBV5-1
d_gene: TRBD1
abundance: -
j_gene: TRBJ2-7
CDR3aa: CASSLVGQDSYEQYF
CDR3nt: TGCGCCAGCAGCTTGGTGGGACAGGACTCCTACGAGCAGTACTTC

v_gene: TRBV25-1
d_gene: -
abundance: -
j_gene: TRBJ1-6
CDR3aa: CASSELSNLHF
CDR3nt: TGTGCCAGCAGCGAGTTGTCGAACCTCCACTTT

v_gene: TRBV24-1
d_gene: TRBD1
abundance: -
j_gene: TRBJ2-3
CDR3aa: CATSDDSWTGGTDTQYF
CDR3nt: TGTGCCACCAGTGATGACTCCTGGACAGGGGGCACAGATACGCAGTATTTT

v_gene: TRBV7-2
d_gene: -
abundance: -
j_gene: TRBJ1-5
CDR3aa: CASSLGEGQPQHF
CDR3nt: TGTGCCAGCAGCCTGGGGGAGGGACAGCCCCAGCATTTT

v_gene: TRBV5-1
d_gene: TRBD1
abundance: -
j_gene: TRBJ2-1
CDR3aa: CASSFTGELANEQFF
CDR3nt: TGCGCCAGCAGCTTCACAGGGGAGCTCGCCAATGAGCAGTTCTTC

v_gene: TRBV18
d_gene: TRBD2
abundance: -
j_gene: TRBJ2-7
CDR3aa: CASSHTSGRFYEQYF
CDR3nt: TGTGCCAGCTCACATACTAGCGGAAGATTCTACGAGCAGTACTTC

v_gene: TRBV12-3/TRBV12-4
d_gene: -
abundance: -
j_gene: TRBJ2-1
CDR3aa: CASSLQGRKQFF
CDR3nt: TGTGCCAGCAGTTTACAGGGCCGGAAGCAGTTCTTC

v_gene: TRBV15
d_gene: TRBD1
abundance: -
j_gene: TRBJ2-3
CDR3aa: CATSSPGQGGDTQYF
CDR3nt: TGTGCCACCAGCTCACCGGGACAGGGTGGTGATACGCAGTATTTT